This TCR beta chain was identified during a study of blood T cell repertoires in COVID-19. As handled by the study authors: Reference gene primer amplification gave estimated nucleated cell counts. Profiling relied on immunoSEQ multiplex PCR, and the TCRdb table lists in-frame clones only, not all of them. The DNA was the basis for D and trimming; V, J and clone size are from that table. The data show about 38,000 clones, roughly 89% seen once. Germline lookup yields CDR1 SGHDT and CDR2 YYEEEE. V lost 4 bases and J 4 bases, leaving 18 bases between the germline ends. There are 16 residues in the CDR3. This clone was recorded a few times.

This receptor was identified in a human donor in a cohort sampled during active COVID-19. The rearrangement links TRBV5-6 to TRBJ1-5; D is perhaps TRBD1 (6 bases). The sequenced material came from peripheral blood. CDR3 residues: CASSPGKGGRNQPQHF. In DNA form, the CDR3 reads TGTGCCAGCAGCCCCGGTAAAGGGGGACGAAATCAGCCCCAGCATTTT.